The 27 T cell receptor beta chains below come from one sample, sequenced in a study of blood T cell repertoires in COVID-19. TCRdb's copy holds only in-frame clones and misses some; the assay was immunoSEQ multiplex PCR. The sample yields over 300,000 clones, approximately 83% seen once. Sequenced: PBMCs or T cells enriched from blood (not recorded which). These receptors all come from a man under 40 who had recovered from COVID-19.

The chain links TRBV3-1 (or the pseudogene TRBV3-2) to TRBJ2-2; 7 nucleotides align to TRBD1. Germline CDR1 and CDR2: LGHDT and YNNKEL (reference sequence). The junction had 2 bases not matched to a gene; V was cut back by 1 base and J by 6 bases. The length of the CDR3 is 14 residues. The CDR3 protein is CASSQAGGSGELFF. In nucleotides, the CDR3 is TGTGCCAGCAGCCAAGCAGGGGGTTCCGGGGAGCTGTTTTTT.

The V gene is TRBV30, the J gene TRBJ1-5; TRBD1 matches at 7 bases. The CDR3 sequence is 16 residues long. Trimming took 1 base from V and 0 from J; bases not matched to a gene: 6. Germline values: CDR1 GTSNPN, CDR2 SVGIG (reference sequence). CDR3 residues: CAWSAPGQHSNQPQHF. As DNA, the CDR3 is TGTGCCTGGAGTGCCCCGGGACAGCATAGCAATCAGCCCCAGCATTTT.

The V gene is TRBV7-9, the J gene TRBJ2-5; D is unclear. The V gene lost 1 base and the J gene lost 0 bases, with 9 bases spanning the gap. This CDR3 has 15 residues. Germline-derived CDR1 and CDR2 are SEHNR and FQNEAQ (reference sequence). CDR3: CASSLESSYQETQYF. The CDR3 nucleotides are TGTGCCAGCAGCTTAGAATCCTCGTACCAAGAGACCCAGTACTTC.

The chain combines TRBV9 with TRBJ1-4, with D unclear. Trimming removed 4 bases from V and 0 bases from J, with 13 bases in between. Germline CDR1 and CDR2: SGDLS and YYNGEE. The CDR3 is 16 amino acids. CDR3: CASSPLAGTTNEKLFF. CDR3 nucleotide sequence: TGTGCCAGCAGCCCCCTTGCCGGGACAACTAATGAAAAACTGTTTTTT. The full variable domain, its missing parts supplied by reference TRBV9 and TRBJ1-4, is DSGVTQTPKHLITATGQRVTLRCSPRSGDLSVYWYQQSLDQGLQFLIQYYNGEERAKGNILERFSAQQFPDLHSELNLSSLELGDSALYFCASSPLAGTTNEKLFFGSGTQLSVL.

This chain links TRBV15 with TRBJ1-5; D gene unclear. Trimming removed 1 base at V and 2 bases at J, with 12 bases between. The CDR3 sequence is 16 residues long. Germline CDR1 and CDR2: LNHNV and YYDKDF (reference sequence). The CDR3 DNA is TGTGCCACCAGCAGAGGCGAGGGCGGGGGCAATCAGCCCCAGCATTTT. Its protein is CATSRGEGGGNQPQHF.

The V call is TRBV5-4, the J call TRBJ2-7; a weak D match, TRBD2 (5 bases). CDR3 length: 14 residues. Trimming stripped 1 base from V and 7 bases from J, with 15 bases between. Germline CDR1 reads SGHNT; CDR2 reads YYREEE (reference sequence). The CDR3 loop is CASSLREGMREQYF. CDR3 DNA sequence: TGTGCCAGCAGCTTGCGTGAGGGCATGAGGGAGCAGTACTTC.

The J gene is TRBJ2-3, the V gene TRBV7-3, with D uncertain. CDR3 length: 13 residues. Germline CDR1 and CDR2: SGHTA and FQGTGA. The V gene lost 5 bases and the J gene lost 0 bases, with 6 bases spanning the gap. The CDR3 bases are TGTGCCAGCAGCCTTGTTAGCACAGATACGCAGTATTTT. This gives the protein CASSLVSTDTQYF.

The CDR3 DNA follows: TGTGCCTGGAGTGTATTCAGTCAGGGGAGTGGCTACACCTTC. Translated: CAWSVFSQGSGYTF. V is TRBV30 and J is TRBJ1-2, with TRBD1 as a possible D gene (6 bases). Germline assignment: CDR1 GTSNPN and CDR2 SVGIG (reference sequence). Trimming shortened V by 0 bases and J by 7 bases, and 15 bases separated the two germline ends. The CDR3 has 14 residues.

The gene calls are TRBV5-1 and TRBJ1-5, with no clear D. This CDR3 has 13 amino acids. With 4 bases removed from V and 6 bases from J, the gap between germline ends came to 11 bases. Per the germline V gene, CDR1 is SGHRS and CDR2 is YFSETQ. The chain's CDR3 is CASSLGDSQPQHF. The DNA of the CDR3 is TGCGCCAGCAGCCTTGGAGACTCTCAGCCCCAGCATTTT.

V and J are TRBV9 and TRBJ1-4; 9 bases match TRBD1. The V gene end was trimmed by 3 bases and the J gene end by 5 bases; junction bases not matched to a gene: 5. CDR1 and CDR2 (germline): SGDLS, YYNGEE. This CDR3 spans 15 amino acids. This chain's CDR3 is CASSADRGQNEKLFF. The DNA for the CDR3 is TGTGCCAGCAGCGCGGACAGGGGACAAAATGAAAAACTGTTTTTT.

The V gene is TRBV10-3, the J gene TRBJ1-6; 8 bases align to TRBD1. The CDR3 has 16 amino acids. V shed 4 bases, J shed 10 bases, and the junction held 12 bases outside the gene matches. Germline V gene sequence: CDR1 ENHRY, CDR2 SYGVKD. DNA of the CDR3: TGTGCCATCAGTGGTGCAGGGACAGGCCAGGGATCACCCCTCCACTTT. Protein sequence: CAISGAGTGQGSPLHF.

The CDR3 coding sequence is TGTGCCAGCAGTGAGCGAGGGGGACGGGGCACTGAAGCTTTCTTT. It yields the protein CASSERGGRGTEAFF. The gene calls are TRBV6-1 and TRBJ1-1; TRBD1 might be the D (6 bases). Germline assignment: CDR1 MNHNS and CDR2 SASEGT. V lost 3 bases to trimming and J lost 4 bases, with 15 bases between them. The CDR3 loop spans 15 amino acids.

The chain employs TRBV13 and TRBJ1-1, with 9 bases identical to TRBD1. CDR1 PRHDT and CDR2 FYEKMQ come from the germline V gene (reference sequence). Germline trimming cut 5 bases from V and 1 base from J; bases unmatched to any gene: 14. The CDR3 is made up of 18 amino acids. The CDR3 nucleotides read TGTGCCAGCAGCCCGACCGGGACAGGGAGTCGAAGGAACACTGAAGCTTTCTTT. It translates to CASSPTGTGSRRNTEAFF.

This chain links TRBV5-5 with TRBJ2-1; 10 nucleotides line up with TRBD2. The ends lost 4 bases at V and 10 bases at J; junction bases unmatched: 8. The CDR3 contains 14 residues. The germline V gene encodes CDR1 SGHKS and CDR2 YYEKEE (reference sequence). CDR3 in DNA: TGTGCCAGCAGCGCAGGGACTAGCGCGTACGAGCAGTTCTTC. Encoded protein: CASSAGTSAYEQFF.

This clone occurred a few times. The chain employs TRBV3-1 (or the pseudogene TRBV3-2) and TRBJ1-2; 7 positions match TRBD1. Germline assignment: CDR1 LGHDT and CDR2 YNNKEL (reference sequence). Trimming cost V 4 bases and J 10 bases; bases outside gene matches: 6. This CDR3 region has 12 residues. CDR3 sequence: CASSPSTGLYTF. The CDR3 nucleotides read TGTGCCAGCAGCCCCTCGACAGGGCTCTACACCTTC.

The chain joins TRBV5-1 to TRBJ1-6, with 9 bases lining up with TRBD1. J gave up 14 bases and V 4 bases, and 13 bases lay outside the gene matches. Germline-derived CDR1 and CDR2 are SGHRS and YFSETQ. CDR3 length: 15 residues. The CDR3 loop is CASSPGGQGTISLHF. Written as DNA, the CDR3 is TGCGCCAGCAGCCCAGGGGGACAGGGAACGATATCCCTCCACTTT.

The chain couples TRBV19 to TRBJ2-1, with D maybe TRBD2 (5 bases). CDR3 length: 15 amino acids. V lost 3 bases to trimming and J lost 0 bases, with 9 bases between them. Germline V lookup: CDR1 LNHDA, CDR2 SQIVND (reference sequence). The chain's CDR3 is CASSMDSGSYNEQFF. The CDR3 coding sequence is TGTGCCAGTAGTATGGACTCGGGCTCCTACAATGAGCAGTTCTTC. Variable domain in full (rest from reference TRBV19 and TRBJ2-1): DGGITQSPKYLFRKEGQNVTLSCEQNLNHDAMYWYRQDPGQGLRLIYYSQIVNDFQKGDIAEGYSVSREKKESFPLTVTSAQKNPTAFYLCASSMDSGSYNEQFFGPGTRLTVL.

This chain connects TRBV30 to TRBJ2-7; D may be TRBD1 (5 bases). Germline V gene lookup returns CDR1 GTSNPN and CDR2 SVGIG (reference sequence). CDR3 length: 13 residues. V was pared by 1 base and J by 3 bases, with 10 bases between. Written as DNA, the CDR3 is TGTGCCTGGAGTGGACAGAAAAACTACGAGCAGTACTTC. Protein sequence: CAWSGQKNYEQYF.

Here the CDR3 reads CSVDTGLSGYTF. In DNA, the CDR3 is TGCAGCGTCGATACAGGGCTGTCTGGCTACACCTTC. This rearrangement joins TRBV29-1 to TRBJ1-2, with D possibly matching TRBD1 (6 bases). V lost 6 bases and J lost 7, with 15 bases in between. Germline V gene lookup returns CDR1 SQVTM and CDR2 ANQGSEA. The CDR3 contains 12 residues.

This sequence joins TRBV5-8 and TRBJ1-2, with 7 bases fitting TRBD1. The CDR3 length is 17 residues. CDR1 SGHTS and CDR2 YDEGEE come from the germline V gene. After removal of 0 bases from V and 0 bases from J, the junction contained 8 bases not matched to a gene. The CDR3 DNA is TGTGCCAGCAGCTTGGTACAGGGGAGGCCATCTAACTATGGCTACACCTTC. Residues: CASSLVQGRPSNYGYTF.

The chain is built from TRBV9 and TRBJ2-3; 14 positions match TRBD2. This CDR3 spans 16 amino acids. V was clipped by 5 bases and J by 4 bases; unmatched bases: 6. The germline gives CDR1 SGDLS, CDR2 YYNGEE. CDR3: CASSPTSGGASDTQYF. Written as DNA, the CDR3 is TGTGCCAGCAGTCCGACTAGCGGGGGGGCCTCAGATACGCAGTATTTT.

V usage is TRBV5-4 and J usage is TRBJ2-1; 8 bases match TRBD1. Trimming at V came to 10 bases and at J to 5 bases, leaving 11 bases not matched to a gene. This CDR3 region has 14 residues. The germline CDR1 and CDR2 sequences are SGHNT and YYREEE (reference sequence). CDR3 sequence reads: CAGGDRGRNNEQFF. The CDR3 DNA follows: TGTGCCGGTGGAGACAGGGGAAGGAACAATGAGCAGTTCTTC.

V is TRBV2 and J is TRBJ1-4; D is possibly TRBD1 (5 bases). Between the trimmed V and J ends, which lost 9 bases and 5 bases, there was a span of 13 bases. This CDR3 is 13 amino acids long. CDR1 is SNHLY, CDR2 FYNNEI, per germline. The CDR3 loop is CARGPGSNEKLFF. Written as DNA, the CDR3 is TGTGCCAGAGGCCCAGGGTCGAATGAAAAACTGTTTTTT.

Concerning this clone: The sample contains more than one DNA sequence encoding this CDR3. The chain employs TRBV5-1 and TRBJ2-1; tentatively, D is TRBD2 (6 bases). Trimming stripped 2 bases from V and 0 bases from J, with 9 bases between. This CDR3 is built from 15 residues. Germline V gives CDR1 SGHRS, CDR2 YFSETQ. CDR3 DNA: TGCGCCAGCAGCTTTGGAGGGAGCTCCTACAATGAGCAGTTCTTC. This gives the protein CASSFGGSSYNEQFF.

The rearrangement joins TRBV27 to TRBJ1-1; D is unclear. Per germline, CDR1 MNHEY and CDR2 SMNVEV (reference sequence). V was shortened by 1 base and J by 1 base, with 4 bases between the two germline ends. The CDR3 contains 13 residues. The CDR3 DNA reads TGTGCCAGCAGTTTATTTCAGAACACTGAAGCTTTCTTT. This gives the protein CASSLFQNTEAFF.

On this clone: Within the sample, other DNA sequences also encode this same CDR3. The chain uses TRBV7-9 and TRBJ1-2; 8 bases map to TRBD1. The trim removed 5 bases at V and 2 bases at J, leaving 7 bases unmatched. CDR1 is SEHNR, CDR2 FQNEAQ, per germline (reference sequence). The CDR3 totals 15 residues. The CDR3 DNA reads TGTGCCAGCAGCCTAGGACAGGGAGGAAACTATGGCTACACCTTC. Translating gives CASSLGQGGNYGYTF.

The J gene is TRBJ2-1, the V gene TRBV27, with D unclear. V shed 3 bases and J shed 7 bases, with 10 bases lying between them. Looked up from germline, CDR1 is MNHEY and CDR2 is SMNVEV (reference sequence). This CDR3 has 13 amino acids. The CDR3 DNA sequence: TGTGCCAGCAGTTTTAATCGCGGAAATGAGCAGTTCTTC. This codes for CASSFNRGNEQFF.